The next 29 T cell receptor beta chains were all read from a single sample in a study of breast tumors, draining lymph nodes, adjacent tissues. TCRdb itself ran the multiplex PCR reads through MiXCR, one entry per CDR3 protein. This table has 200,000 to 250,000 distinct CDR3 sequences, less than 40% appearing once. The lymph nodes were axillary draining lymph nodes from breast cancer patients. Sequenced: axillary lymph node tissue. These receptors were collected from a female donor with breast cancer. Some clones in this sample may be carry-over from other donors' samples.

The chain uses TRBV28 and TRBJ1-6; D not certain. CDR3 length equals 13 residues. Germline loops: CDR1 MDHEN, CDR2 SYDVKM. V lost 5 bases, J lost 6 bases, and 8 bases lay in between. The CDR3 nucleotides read TGTGCCAGCAGTCAGGAGATTAATTCACCCCTCCACTTT. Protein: CASSQEINSPLHF. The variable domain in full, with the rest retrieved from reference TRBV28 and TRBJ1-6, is DVKVTQSSRYLVKRTGEKVFLECVQDMDHENMFWYRQDPGLGLRLIYFSYDVKMKEKGDIPEGYSVSREKKERFSLILESASTNQTSMYLCASSQEINSPLHFGNGTRLTVT.

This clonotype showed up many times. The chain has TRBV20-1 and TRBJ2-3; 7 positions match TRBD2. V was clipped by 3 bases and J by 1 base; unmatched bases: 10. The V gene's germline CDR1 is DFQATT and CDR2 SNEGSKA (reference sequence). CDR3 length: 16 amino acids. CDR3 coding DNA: TGCAGTGCTAGGGAGAAACTAGCGAGCCGCACAGATACGCAGTATTTT. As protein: CSAREKLASRTDTQYF.

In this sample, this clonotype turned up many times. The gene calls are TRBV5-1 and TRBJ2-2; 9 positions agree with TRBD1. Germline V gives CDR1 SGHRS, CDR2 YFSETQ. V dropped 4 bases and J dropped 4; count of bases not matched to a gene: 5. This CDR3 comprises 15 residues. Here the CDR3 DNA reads TGCGCCAGCAGCGTGGGACAGGGAGGCACCGGGGAGCTGTTTTTT. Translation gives CASSVGQGGTGELFF.

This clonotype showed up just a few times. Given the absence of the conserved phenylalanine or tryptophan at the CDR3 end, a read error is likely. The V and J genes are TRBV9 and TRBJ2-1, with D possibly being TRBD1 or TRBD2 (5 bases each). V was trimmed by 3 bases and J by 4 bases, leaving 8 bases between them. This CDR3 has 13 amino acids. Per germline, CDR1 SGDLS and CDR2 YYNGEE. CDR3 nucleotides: TGTGCCAGCAGCGGGGACGGTTACAATGAGCAGTTCTCC. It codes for CASSGDGYNEQFS.

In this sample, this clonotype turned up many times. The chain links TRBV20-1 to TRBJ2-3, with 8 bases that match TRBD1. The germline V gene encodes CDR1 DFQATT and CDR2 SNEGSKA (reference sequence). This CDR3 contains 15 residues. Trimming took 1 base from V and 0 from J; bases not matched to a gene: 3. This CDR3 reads CSARGGQGSTDTQYF. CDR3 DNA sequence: TGCAGTGCTAGAGGCGGACAGGGTAGCACAGATACGCAGTATTTT.

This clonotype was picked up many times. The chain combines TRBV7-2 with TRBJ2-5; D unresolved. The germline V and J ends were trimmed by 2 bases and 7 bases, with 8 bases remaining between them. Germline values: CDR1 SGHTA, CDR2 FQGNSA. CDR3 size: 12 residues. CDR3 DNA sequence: TGTGCCAGCAGCTTAATGTGGGGGACCCAGTACTTC. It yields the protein CASSLMWGTQYF.

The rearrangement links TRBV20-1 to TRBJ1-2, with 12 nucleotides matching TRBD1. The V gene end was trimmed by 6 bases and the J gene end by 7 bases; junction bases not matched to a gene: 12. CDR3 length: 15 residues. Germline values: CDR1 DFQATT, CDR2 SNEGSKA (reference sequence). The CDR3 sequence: CSAVTGTGGVGGYTF. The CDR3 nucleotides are TGCAGTGCGGTCACCGGGACAGGGGGCGTAGGTGGCTACACCTTC.

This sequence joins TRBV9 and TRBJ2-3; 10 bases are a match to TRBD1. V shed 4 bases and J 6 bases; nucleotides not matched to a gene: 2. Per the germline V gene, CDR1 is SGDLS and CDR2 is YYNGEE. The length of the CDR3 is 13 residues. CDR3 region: CASSTGQGDTQYF. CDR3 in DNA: TGTGCCAGCAGCACGGGACAGGGGGATACGCAGTATTTT.

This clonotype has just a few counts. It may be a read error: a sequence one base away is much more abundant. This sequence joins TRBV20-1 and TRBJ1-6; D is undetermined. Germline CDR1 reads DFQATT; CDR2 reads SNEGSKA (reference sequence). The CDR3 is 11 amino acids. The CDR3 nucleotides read TGCAGTGCTAGAGATGACCGGGGAATCCCCTTT. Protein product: CSARDDRGIPF.

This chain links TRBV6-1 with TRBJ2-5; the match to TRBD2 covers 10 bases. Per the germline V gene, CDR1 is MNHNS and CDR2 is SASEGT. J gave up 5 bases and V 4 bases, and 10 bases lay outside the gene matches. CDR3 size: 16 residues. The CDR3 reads CASSVLAGDFGETQYF. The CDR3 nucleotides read TGTGCCAGCAGTGTTCTAGCGGGAGACTTCGGGGAGACCCAGTACTTC.

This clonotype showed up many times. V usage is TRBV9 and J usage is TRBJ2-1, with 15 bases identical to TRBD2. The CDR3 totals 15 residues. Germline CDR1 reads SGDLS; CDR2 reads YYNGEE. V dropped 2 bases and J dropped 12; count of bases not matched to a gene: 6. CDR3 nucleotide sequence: TGTGCCAGCAGCGTGGGGGGACTAGCGGGAGGTATGCAGTTCTTC. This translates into CASSVGGLAGGMQFF.

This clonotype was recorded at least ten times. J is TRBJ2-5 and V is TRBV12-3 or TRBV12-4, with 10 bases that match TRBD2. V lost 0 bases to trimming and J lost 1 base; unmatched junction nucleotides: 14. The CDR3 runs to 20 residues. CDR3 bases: TGTGCCAGCAGTTTAGCGCGTGGGGTGGGAGCGGGGGGGACCCAAGAGACCCAGTACTTC. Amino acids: CASSLARGVGAGGTQETQYF.

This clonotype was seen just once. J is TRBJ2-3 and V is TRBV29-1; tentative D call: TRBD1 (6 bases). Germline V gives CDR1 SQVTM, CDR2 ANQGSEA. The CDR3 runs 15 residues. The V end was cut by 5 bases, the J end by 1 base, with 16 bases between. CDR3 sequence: CSVQQYRAGTDTQYF. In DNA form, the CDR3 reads TGCAGCGTTCAACAATACAGGGCGGGCACAGATACGCAGTATTTT.

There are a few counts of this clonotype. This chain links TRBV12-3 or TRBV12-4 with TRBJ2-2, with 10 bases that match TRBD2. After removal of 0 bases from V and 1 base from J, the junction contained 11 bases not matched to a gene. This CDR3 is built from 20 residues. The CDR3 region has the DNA TGTGCCAGCAGTTTAGCGCTAACTAGCGGGGAGCTTTTGAACACCGGGGAGCTGTTTTTT. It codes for CASSLALTSGELLNTGELFF.

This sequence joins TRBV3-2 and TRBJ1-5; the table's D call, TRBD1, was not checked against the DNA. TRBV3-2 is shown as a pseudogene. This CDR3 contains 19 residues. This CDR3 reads CASSQDESSGQGLEQPQHF. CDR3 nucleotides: TGTGCCAGCAGCCAAGATGAGAGCTCGGGACAGGGTTTAGAGCAGCCCCAGCATTTT.

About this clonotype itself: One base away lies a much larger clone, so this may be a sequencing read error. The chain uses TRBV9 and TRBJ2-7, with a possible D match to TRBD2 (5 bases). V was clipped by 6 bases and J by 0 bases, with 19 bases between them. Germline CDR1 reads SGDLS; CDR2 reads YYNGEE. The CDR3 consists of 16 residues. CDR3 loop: CASNYSAGPISYEQYF. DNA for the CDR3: TGTGCCAGCAACTACAGTGCGGGCCCCATCTCCTACGAGCAGTACTTC. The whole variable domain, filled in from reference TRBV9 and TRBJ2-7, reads DSGVTQTPKHLITATGQRVTLRCSPRSGDLSVYWYQQSLDQGLQFLIQYYNGEERAKGNILERFSAQQFPDLHSELNLSSLELGDSALYFCASNYSAGPISYEQYFGPGTRLTVT.

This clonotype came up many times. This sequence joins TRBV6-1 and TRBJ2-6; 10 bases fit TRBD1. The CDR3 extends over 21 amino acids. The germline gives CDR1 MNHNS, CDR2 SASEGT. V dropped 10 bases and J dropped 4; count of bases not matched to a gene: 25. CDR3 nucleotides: TGTGCCACCAGCCCCTTGCCGGGACAGGGGTGGGGGGGGCCAGGGGCCAACGTCCTGACTTTC. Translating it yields CATSPLPGQGWGGPGANVLTF.

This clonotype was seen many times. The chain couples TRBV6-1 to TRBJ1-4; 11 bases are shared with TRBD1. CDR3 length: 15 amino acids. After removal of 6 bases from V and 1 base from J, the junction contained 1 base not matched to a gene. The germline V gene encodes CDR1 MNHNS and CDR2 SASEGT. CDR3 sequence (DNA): TGTGCCAGCAGAGGGACAGGGGGAACTAATGAAAAACTGTTTTTT. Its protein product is CASRGTGGTNEKLFF.

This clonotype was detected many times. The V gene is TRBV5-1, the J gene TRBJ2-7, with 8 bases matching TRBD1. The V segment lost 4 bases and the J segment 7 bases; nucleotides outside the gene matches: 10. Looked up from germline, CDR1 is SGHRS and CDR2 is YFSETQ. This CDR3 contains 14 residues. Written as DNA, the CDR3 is TGCGCCAGCAGCGCGACAGGGGTTCGAGTGGAGCAGTACTTC. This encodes CASSATGVRVEQYF.

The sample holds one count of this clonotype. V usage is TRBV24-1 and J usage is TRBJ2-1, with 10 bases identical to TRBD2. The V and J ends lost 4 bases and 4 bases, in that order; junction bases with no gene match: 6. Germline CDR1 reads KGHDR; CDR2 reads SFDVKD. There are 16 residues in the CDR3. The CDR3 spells CATSDNGLAVYNEQFF. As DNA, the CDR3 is TGTGCCACCAGTGACAACGGACTAGCGGTTTACAATGAGCAGTTCTTC.

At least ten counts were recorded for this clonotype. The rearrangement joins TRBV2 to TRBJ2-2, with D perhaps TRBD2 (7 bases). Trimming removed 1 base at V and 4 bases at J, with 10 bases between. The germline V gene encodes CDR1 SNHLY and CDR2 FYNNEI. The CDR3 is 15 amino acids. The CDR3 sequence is CASSEVGGPTGELFF. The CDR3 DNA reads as TGTGCCAGCAGTGAAGTGGGGGGGCCCACCGGGGAGCTGTTTTTT.

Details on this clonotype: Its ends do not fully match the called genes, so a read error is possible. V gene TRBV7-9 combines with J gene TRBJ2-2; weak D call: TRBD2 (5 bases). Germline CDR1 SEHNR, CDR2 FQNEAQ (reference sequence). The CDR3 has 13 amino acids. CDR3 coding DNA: TGTGCCAGCAGCCTGGAACTCACCGGGGAGCTGTCTTGG. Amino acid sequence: CASSLELTGELSW.

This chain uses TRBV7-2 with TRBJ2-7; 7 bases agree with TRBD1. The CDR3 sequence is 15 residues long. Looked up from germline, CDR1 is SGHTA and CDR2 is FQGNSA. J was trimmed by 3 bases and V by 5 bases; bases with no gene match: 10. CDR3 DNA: TGTGCCAGCAGCCTCCCGACAGGGAGCTGCTACGAGCAGTACTTC. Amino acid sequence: CASSLPTGSCYEQYF.

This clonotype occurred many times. The CDR3 DNA is TGCAGCGTTCTGCCCTATGAAGGACTAAACCTCGTTACGGAGACCCAGTACTTC. Protein: CSVLPYEGLNLVTETQYF. J is TRBJ2-5 and V is TRBV29-1; a possible D gene is TRBD2 (6 bases). With 5 bases removed from V and 5 bases from J, the gap between germline ends came to 30 bases. Germline CDR1 SQVTM, CDR2 ANQGSEA. The CDR3 loop spans 18 amino acids.

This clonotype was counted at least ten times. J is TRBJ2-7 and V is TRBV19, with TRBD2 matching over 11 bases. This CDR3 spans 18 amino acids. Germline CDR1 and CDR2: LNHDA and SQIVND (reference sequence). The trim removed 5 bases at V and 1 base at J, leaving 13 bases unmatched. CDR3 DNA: TGTGCCAGTAGTCCTGGGACTAGCGGTCTCCTGAGGTCCTACGAGCAGTACTTC. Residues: CASSPGTSGLLRSYEQYF.

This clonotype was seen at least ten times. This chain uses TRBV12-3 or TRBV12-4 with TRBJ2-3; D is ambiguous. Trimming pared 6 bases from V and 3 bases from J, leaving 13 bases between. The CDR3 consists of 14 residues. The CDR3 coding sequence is TGTGCCAGCAGGGTGACAATGCGGACAGATACGCAGTATTTT. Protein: CASRVTMRTDTQYF.

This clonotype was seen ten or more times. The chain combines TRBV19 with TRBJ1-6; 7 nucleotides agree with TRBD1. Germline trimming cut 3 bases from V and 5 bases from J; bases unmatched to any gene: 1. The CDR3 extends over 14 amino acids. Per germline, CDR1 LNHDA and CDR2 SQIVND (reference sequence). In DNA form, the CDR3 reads TGTGCCAGTAGTATGGGACAGAATAATTCACCCCTCCACTTT. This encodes CASSMGQNNSPLHF.

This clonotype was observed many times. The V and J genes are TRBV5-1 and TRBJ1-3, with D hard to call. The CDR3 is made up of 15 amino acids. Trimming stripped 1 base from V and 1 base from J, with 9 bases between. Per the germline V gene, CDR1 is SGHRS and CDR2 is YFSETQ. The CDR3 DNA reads TGCGCCAGCAGCTTGCGTGCGGGTTCTGGAAACACCATATATTTT. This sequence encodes CASSLRAGSGNTIYF.

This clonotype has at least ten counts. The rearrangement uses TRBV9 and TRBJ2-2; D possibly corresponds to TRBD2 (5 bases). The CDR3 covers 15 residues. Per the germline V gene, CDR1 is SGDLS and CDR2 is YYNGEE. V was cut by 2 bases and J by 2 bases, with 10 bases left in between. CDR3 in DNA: TGTGCCAGCAGCGTCGGACTGACAAACACCGGGGAGCTGTTTTTT. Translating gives CASSVGLTNTGELFF.